These 21 T cell receptor beta chains came from one sample sequenced in a study of PD-1 blockade in mismatch repair-deficient tumors. Only in-frame clones appear in the TCRdb table, and some are missing; sequencing was by immunoSEQ multiplex PCR. This table has about 130,000 clones, around nine tenths appearing once. The sample in question was peripheral blood, obtained 70 to 73 weeks after starting pembrolizumab. The receptors stem from an adult with mismatch repair-deficient cancer.

The rearrangement links TRBV19 to TRBJ1-1; 12 bases align to TRBD1. The CDR3 contains 19 residues. Germline CDR1 LNHDA, CDR2 SQIVND (reference sequence). The J segment lost 0 bases and the V segment lost 4 bases, leaving 12 bases of the junction unmatched. The CDR3 is CASSTLPGQGAQVNTEAFF. The DNA for the CDR3 is TGTGCCAGTAGTACCCTCCCGGGACAGGGGGCGCAGGTGAACACTGAAGCTTTCTTT.

V and J are TRBV6-6 and TRBJ2-7, with TRBD1 matching over 9 bases. Unmatched junction bases numbered 1, after V lost 4 bases and J lost 0 bases. Germline CDR1 MNHNY, CDR2 SVGAGI (reference sequence). CDR3 length: 14 amino acids. CDR3 loop: CASSLTGGSYEQYF. As DNA, the CDR3 is TGTGCCAGCAGTTTGACAGGGGGCTCCTACGAGCAGTACTTC.

The chain is built from TRBV19 and TRBJ1-4, with D tentatively TRBD1 (6 bases). This CDR3 spans 14 amino acids. The V end was cut by 8 bases, the J end by 2 bases, with 12 bases between. Germline lookup yields CDR1 LNHDA and CDR2 SQIVND (reference sequence). This CDR3 is CASALDSTNEKLFF. The CDR3 coding sequence is TGTGCCAGTGCCTTGGACAGTACTAATGAAAAACTGTTTTTT.

The chain is built from TRBV7-9 and TRBJ2-7; D is possibly TRBD1 (5 bases). The V and J ends lost 1 base and 3 bases respectively, with 10 bases between them. This CDR3 region has 14 residues. In germline, CDR1 is SEHNR, CDR2 FQNEAQ (reference sequence). This chain's CDR3 is CASSLGVRDYEQYF. In nucleotides, the CDR3 is TGTGCCAGCAGCTTAGGGGTCAGGGACTACGAGCAGTACTTC.

The CDR3 is CATSRDSGGLDGYTF. CDR3 bases: TGTGCCACCAGCAGAGATAGTGGGGGGCTAGATGGCTACACCTTC. The rearrangement joins TRBV15 to TRBJ1-2, with a tentative D call TRBD1 (6 bases). V gave up 0 bases and J gave up 6 bases, with 14 bases separating them. Germline V gene lookup returns CDR1 LNHNV and CDR2 YYDKDF (reference sequence). The CDR3 runs 15 residues. The full variable domain, rest sourced from reference TRBV15 and TRBJ1-2, is DAMVIQNPRYQVTQFGKPVTLSCSQTLNHNVMYWYQQKSSQAPKLLFHYYDKDFNNEADTPDNFQSRRPNTSFCFLDIRSPGLGDTAMYLCATSRDSGGLDGYTFGSGTRLTVV.

The genes are TRBV19 and TRBJ2-7, with 10 nucleotides matching TRBD2. This CDR3 contains 14 residues. The V and J ends lost 5 bases and 3 bases, in that order; junction bases with no gene match: 4. Germline CDR1 is LNHDA and CDR2 is SQIVND (reference sequence). DNA for the CDR3: TGTGCCAGTAGTCCTAGCGGGGGCCGCTACGAGCAGTACTTC. Its protein product is CASSPSGGRYEQYF.

This clone showed up just a few times. The rearrangement uses TRBV27 and TRBJ2-2, with 7 bases lining up with TRBD2. Germline values: CDR1 MNHEY, CDR2 SMNVEV (reference sequence). CDR3 length: 16 amino acids. V lost 6 bases to trimming and J lost 5 bases; unmatched junction nucleotides: 12. The CDR3 is CASSRAGTTLTGELFF. CDR3 coding DNA: TGTGCCAGCAGCCGAGCCGGGACTACCCTAACCGGGGAGCTGTTTTTT.

V is TRBV5-1 and J is TRBJ1-2, with 9 bases fitting TRBD1. CDR1 is SGHRS, CDR2 YFSETQ, per germline. CDR3 length equals 14 residues. V trimming: 4 bases; J trimming: 7 bases; junction bases outside the gene matches: 8. For the CDR3, the DNA is TGCGCCAGCAGCCAGGGACAGGGCCTGGGTGGCTACACCTTC. Residues: CASSQGQGLGGYTF.

V is TRBV5-6 and J is TRBJ2-7; TRBD1 agrees at 8 bases. The V and J ends lost 1 base and 9 bases, in that order; junction bases with no gene match: 3. The CDR3 has 12 residues. Germline lookup yields CDR1 SGHDT and CDR2 YYEEEE. CDR3 protein: CASSLSGQVQYF. In DNA, the CDR3 is TGTGCCAGCAGCTTGTCGGGACAGGTGCAGTACTTC.

The chain couples TRBV19 to TRBJ1-1; possibly TRBD1 for D (6 bases). In germline, CDR1 is LNHDA, CDR2 SQIVND (reference sequence). V was pared by 3 bases and J by 3 bases, with 14 bases between. The CDR3 has 15 residues. In DNA form, the CDR3 reads TGTGCCAGTAGTATCGGAGGGGGAAAGTACACTGAAGCTTTCTTT. This codes for CASSIGGGKYTEAFF.

This CDR3 is CASSSDRMNTEAFF. In nucleotides, the CDR3 is TGTGCCAGCAGCTCGGACAGGATGAACACTGAAGCTTTCTTT. The chain links TRBV7-9 to TRBJ1-1; 7 bases map to TRBD1. The CDR3 sequence is 14 residues long. Germline CDR1 reads SEHNR; CDR2 reads FQNEAQ (reference sequence). Trimming cost V 4 bases and J 0 bases; bases outside gene matches: 2.

The gene calls are TRBV28 and TRBJ2-1; TRBD1 matches at 8 bases. This CDR3 has 16 residues. V lost 5 bases and J lost 2; bases outside the gene matches: 8. Per the germline V gene, CDR1 is MDHEN and CDR2 is SYDVKM. CDR3 amino acids: CASSPPTGQAYNEQFF. For the CDR3, the DNA is TGTGCCAGCAGTCCCCCCACGGGACAGGCCTACAATGAGCAGTTCTTC.

This chain connects TRBV7-9 to TRBJ2-5; no clear D gene. The CDR3 spans 13 residues. Between the trimmed V and J ends, which lost 5 bases and 5 bases, there was a span of 12 bases. Germline loops: CDR1 SEHNR, CDR2 FQNEAQ (reference sequence). DNA of the CDR3: TGTGCCAGCAGCCTATATGTGCGTGAGACCCAGTACTTC. It encodes CASSLYVRETQYF.

This clone was observed a handful of times. The chain couples TRBV19 to TRBJ1-4; no clear D. In germline, CDR1 is LNHDA, CDR2 SQIVND (reference sequence). The CDR3 totals 15 residues. Deletions cut 5 bases from V and 0 bases from J, with 10 bases between. This CDR3 reads CASSDTGATNEKLFF. As DNA, the CDR3 is TGTGCCAGTAGTGATACGGGCGCAACTAATGAAAAACTGTTTTTT.

CDR3 nucleotide sequence: TGTGCCAGCAGTTACTACCAGGACAATGAGCAGTTCTTC. It is translated as CASSYYQDNEQFF. This chain connects TRBV6-5 to TRBJ2-1; no definite D call. The CDR3 runs to 13 residues. Germline CDR1 MNHEY, CDR2 SVGAGI. Trimming stripped 1 base from V and 5 bases from J, with 6 bases between.

J is TRBJ2-7 and V is TRBV10-3, with D unclear. Germline values: CDR1 ENHRY, CDR2 SYGVKD. This CDR3 comprises 13 residues. The V and J ends lost 0 bases and 2 bases respectively, with 5 bases between them. CDR3 region: CAISESETYEQYF. The CDR3 DNA is TGTGCCATCAGTGAGTCGGAGACCTACGAGCAGTACTTC.

The chain links TRBV7-9 to TRBJ2-1; 13 nucleotides match TRBD2. The J segment lost 7 bases and the V segment lost 4 bases, leaving 7 bases of the junction unmatched. The length of the CDR3 is 16 residues. Germline loops: CDR1 SEHNR, CDR2 FQNEAQ (reference sequence). In DNA form, the CDR3 reads TGTGCCAGCAGCTCCAGACTAGCGGGAGGAGTTAATGAGCAGTTCTTC. Translated, it gives CASSSRLAGGVNEQFF.

This clone was observed once. This chain links TRBV5-4 with TRBJ2-3, with 7 bases lining up with TRBD1. The CDR3 extends over 14 amino acids. V was clipped by 4 bases and J by 2 bases; unmatched bases: 4. Per germline, CDR1 SGHNT and CDR2 YYREEE (reference sequence). The CDR3: CASSRDSYTDTQYF. For the CDR3, the DNA is TGTGCCAGCAGCCGGGACAGCTACACAGATACGCAGTATTTT.

This chain connects TRBV2 to TRBJ2-1; D may be TRBD1 or TRBD2 (5 bases each). Germline V lookup: CDR1 SNHLY, CDR2 FYNNEI. The CDR3 spans 15 residues. Trimming stripped 11 bases from V and 3 bases from J, with 20 bases between. In nucleotides, the CDR3 is TGTGCCCATGGGGCAGAGAGGGGTAGCTACAATGAGCAGTTCTTC. Encoded protein: CAHGAERGSYNEQFF.

The chain links TRBV7-9 to TRBJ2-5; D call uncertain. Germline V gene lookup returns CDR1 SEHNR and CDR2 FQNEAQ (reference sequence). V lost 5 bases and J 5 bases, leaving 9 bases between the germline ends. The CDR3 extends over 12 amino acids. In DNA form, the CDR3 reads TGTGCCAGCAGCACCATGTCGGAGACCCAGTACTTC. This translates into CASSTMSETQYF.

This clone was seen just once. The genes are TRBV11-1 and TRBJ2-1; TRBD2 might be the D (6 bases). Per the germline V gene, CDR1 is SGHAT and CDR2 is FQDESV (reference sequence). Trimming shortened V by 6 bases and J by 6 bases, and 15 bases separated the two germline ends. The CDR3 is made up of 14 amino acids. CDR3 nucleotides: TGTGCCAGCAGACCGGGACTGACAAGCAATGAGCAGTTCTTC. It encodes CASRPGLTSNEQFF.